Listed here is a single T cell receptor beta chain. There are a few counts of this clone. It lacks a known antigen. Base qualities are not at hand, and no much larger clone is one base apart. The data are from a study of cytomegalovirus exposure and HLA in healthy donors (TCRdb year 2017). About the investigation overall: In an earlier analysis of approximately 500 of the donors, 276 Gb of sequence data and 95 million to 130 million unique TCR beta sequences from about 180 million T cells were reported. An early release covering 550 to 700 HLA-typed donors comprised about 310 gigabases of sequencing data and around 80 million unique TCR sequences. Of the roughly 420 genotyped donors, roughly 80% were placed in the genetic ancestry cluster associated with self-reported Caucasian donors. The study aimed to test whether cataloging public T cell receptors could reveal signatures of past pathogen exposure. Using immunosequencing, the study profiled T cell repertoires from 500 to 800 subjects and related those repertoires to cytomegalovirus serostatus. A separate validation cohort of over a hundred different subjects was used in addition to the 666-subject first cohort. The study combined high-throughput TCR immunosequencing, statistical association of individual TCRs with disease status, and machine learning to predict cytomegalovirus infection status. In a later analysis, previously published TCR beta repertoires from 666 donors were re-analyzed and high-resolution HLA genotyping was added so that TCR occurrence patterns could be studied. The later analysis used no new phenotypic data to find candidate immune exposures, relying instead on TCR beta sequences and their occurrence across donors. An earlier analysis of about 620 of the donors applied high-throughput TCR beta sequencing to assess whether each TCR beta V gene segment acted as functional or pseudogenic. Alongside the repertoire data, information on donor age, sex, ethnicity and CMV serostatus was compiled. A later genetic analysis took genome-wide SNP genotypes for about 55% of the 666 donors and used that subset as a discovery cohort. Every repertoire in the discovery cohort had been generated on one and the same sequencing platform. Class I and class II HLA loci were covered by the typing at four-digit resolution. Typing coverage varied by locus: about 620-640 donors for A, B, C, DRB1 and DQB1; roughly 560 for DQA1; about 570 for DPA1; 450 to 480 for DPB1. Because of strong linkage in the cohort, roughly five DR-DQ haplotypes were treated as single units for association and clustering. Across approximately 420 genotyped donors of the cohort, an average of approximately 200,000 unique TCR beta nucleotide sequences per donor were sequenced, and around 20% of those sequences were non-productive.

The cohort was made up of 650 to 700 healthy bone marrow donors. All cohort members were sampled while nominally healthy, although unrecorded immune exposures were likely present. The donor was CMV seropositive and belonged to the group of around 300 seropositive cohort members. Every donor gave a peripheral blood sample, and the peripheral blood mononuclear cells from that sample were used for TCR beta sequencing. The Qiagen DNeasy Blood Extraction Kit was used to extract genomic DNA from the blood cell samples. The study at large found these results: Compared with equally common non-associated chains, HLA-associated TCR beta chains in a later analysis were more clonally expanded and had lower generation probabilities. In an earlier analysis of some 640 of the donors, most TCR beta V segments were observed in productive rearrangements about 87% or about 30% of the time, broadly matching IMGT annotations. Correlated functional status among segregating V segments might reflect linkage disequilibrium, but an unknown experimental factor could not be ruled out. About 17 rarely observed V segments, including chromosome 9 orphons, were excluded from the earlier analysis of a few hundred of the donors because counts were too low. Because HLA typing was missing for some donors at each locus, association tests included only the typed subset. Sequencing depth was assumed to be roughly uniform across donors in the presence/absence analyses, though that assumption may not hold. It was suggested by the authors that the approach could potentially be generalized to other disease states and immunological phenotypes. A total of fewer than 200 TCR beta chains were listed by the study as associated with cytomegalovirus. For the cohort, immune exposure information was limited to CMV serostatus. Compared with the roughly 720-donor mean, donors in an Asian-associated ancestry cluster had fewer N-insertions in productive TCRs, according to a later genetic analysis. In vitro tests confirmed that a few of the cytomegalovirus-associated TCR beta chains recognize cytomegalovirus antigens. A further reported finding was that TCR beta sequences accurately predicted the HLA-A and HLA-B alleles for most subjects in the first cohort. In a later analysis, most CMV-associated TCR beta chains were found to appear HLA-restricted, with HLA associations seemingly driven largely by CMV exposure. A later analysis associated about 18,000 TCR beta sequences with specific HLA alleles at a false discovery rate of 0.05. In a later analysis, TCR association rates were found to vary across HLA loci, with the most associated TCRs seen for DRB1 alleles and the fewest for HLA-C alleles. Several of the top co-occurrence clusters appeared to be linked to parvovirus B19, influenza, CMV and Epstein-Barr virus, according to a later analysis. The classifier was reported to diagnose cytomegalovirus status with high specificity and sensitivity in both the original cohort and the validation cohort. Assigning TCR associations to individual alleles was difficult when HLA alleles, especially DR and DQ, strongly co-occurred. In this cohort, only TCR beta chains were sequenced, and detectable features were limited by the absence of alpha or paired-chain data. Most TCR sequences were seen in very few donors, while some public TCRs were found in many individuals. In a later genetic analysis, a missense DCLRE1C variant was associated with V-gene and J-gene trimming of TCR beta chains, and the association was replicated in an independent cohort. The sequencing pipeline was judged likely to have produced a cluster of highly shared sequence variants as a technical artifact.

Libraries were constructed by the immunoSEQ multiplex PCR assay. A mixture of 60 forward primers for TCR Vbeta segments and 13 reverse primers for TCR Jbeta segments was used in the multiplex PCR. Amplification of the CDR3 region of rearranged TCR beta genes was performed with a multiplex PCR assay on genomic DNA. Amplified TCR beta libraries were sequenced as 87-base-pair reads on the Illumina HiSeq System. Regarding the original processing steps: A later analysis tallied roughly 80 million unique TCR beta chains across the 666 repertoires, and about 12 million of those chains were shared by two or more donors. Raw reads were error-corrected and collapsed into unique sequences with a nearest-neighbor algorithm that merged closely related sequences to remove PCR and sequencing errors. To assign V, D and J gene segments, CDR3 sequences were aligned to IMGT reference sequences. For a sequence to be retained, at least a six-nucleotide match to both a V gene segment and a J gene segment was required. Rearrangements were called productive when the CDR3 lacked stop codons and stayed in frame with V and J; all others were non-productive. CDR3 was defined according to IMGT convention as the region running from the second conserved V-encoded cysteine to the conserved J-encoded phenylalanine. The earlier analysis of 587 of the donors excluded sequences that lacked an unambiguous match to a single V gene segment. In an earlier analysis of 587 of the donors, V segments were called functional above 56.7% productive rearrangements and were called segregating when the between-donor standard deviation exceeded 5%. A statistical classification framework was developed to diagnose cytomegalovirus status using the catalog of TCR beta chain sequences. A later analysis assigned V and J genes by comparing TCR nucleotide sequences with IMGT/GENE-DB human TR gene sequences. In a later analysis, CDR3 sequences and most-parsimonious VDJ recombination scenarios were assigned using the TCRdist pipeline. In a later analysis, every TCR beta chain was defined by the combination of its CDR3 amino acid sequence and its V-gene family, and reads without a unique V-gene family were dropped. As a way to deal with suspected cross-contamination and a sequencing artifact, a later analysis dropped hundreds of nucleotide sequences that were highly shared and had low generation probability. For each public chain, a later analysis derived a clonal expansion index from normalized ranks of inferred template counts within each repertoire. In a later analysis, generation probabilities were computed with a VDJ recombination model fitted to out-of-frame rearrangements, and the resulting probabilities were checked against IGoR. In a later analysis, hypergeometric tests were used to score TCR-TCR, TCR-HLA and TCR-CMV co-occurrence, with a repertoire-size bias correction applied to TCR pairs. To estimate false discovery rates, a later analysis permuted the HLA or CMV assignments 20 times. In a later analysis, co-occurring TCRs were grouped with DBSCAN, and TCRdist sequence similarity was added when clustering was performed within HLA-allele-positive subsets. Co-occurrence clustering excluded repertoires with fewer than 30,000 or more than 120,000 public chains, plus five with anomalous nucleotide sharing. Here the immuneACCESS table is served through TCRdb, limited to in-frame sequences with V and J called. Missing clones are a known gap in these copies; in checked studies unresolved V genes cover under half, and the rest lacks a known reason. The V and J calls and the clone size are those of that table, but D and trimming were determined from the DNA. This sample gives roughly 100,000 clones in total; approximately 12% of them show up just once. Of the sample, around 15% falls within the top ten clones.

Sequenced sample: PBMCs. The receptor was isolated from a man between 35 and 55 years old in good health and CMV-seropositive.

The DNA sequence follows: TGTGCCAGCAGCGTTTTGGCCAGTCTCACCGGGGAGCTGTTTTTT. This is translated as CASSVLASLTGELFF. The chain uses TRBV9 and TRBJ2-2, with the identity of the D gene unclear. In the germline V gene, CDR1 corresponds to SGDLS and CDR2 to YYNGEE. The junction shows trimming of 2 bases on V and 4 bases on J, plus 12 bases between the germline ends. There are 15 amino acids in the CDR3, from cysteine to phenylalanine inclusive. The DNA shown is the 45-base CDR3, in frame from base 1.